This T cell receptor beta chain originates from a study of shared clonotypes between healthy human individuals. Sequenced by immunoSEQ multiplex PCR; TCRdb stores in-frame clones only, minus some. This sample has 900,000 to 1,200,000 clones; approximately 80% occur once, and the top ten carry under 0.8%. This clone was counted a few times. Germline V lookup: CDR1 GTSNPN, CDR2 SVGIG (reference sequence). The V end lost 0 bases, the J end lost 11 bases, and 31 bases lay between the germline ends. This CDR3 is 18 amino acids long. The TCR comes from a man aged 18 to 30 in good health. Some clones in this sample may be carry-over from other donors' samples. Material: memory CD4+ T cells from PBMCs. Subset given: CD45RA-negative fraction. This chain links TRBV30 with TRBJ1-1, with a tentative D call TRBD1 (6 bases). CDR3 coding DNA: TGTGCCTGGAGTGTCACGCGGTGGGATGACAGGAATACTCCGAGGGCTTTCTTT. This encodes CAWSVTRWDDRNTPRAFF.